This entry is about one T cell receptor beta chain. The record originates from a study of blood T cell repertoires in COVID-19. Overall study context: Whether acute or convalescent, the COVID-19 samples came from the United States, Italy and Spain. Sources were T cells, B-cell-depleted T cells, or PBMCs; the material itself was cDNA or gDNA.

CDR1 is MDHEN and CDR2 is SYDVKM in the germline V gene. After removal of 7 bases from V and 2 bases from J, the junction contained 10 bases not matched to a gene. The CDR3 covers 16 residues. Per the original data handling: Reference gene primer amplification gave nucleated cell count estimates. Sequencing used immunoSEQ multiplex PCR; TCRdb keeps in-frame clones, though not all of them. V, J and clone size reflect that table, while D and trimming were determined from the DNA. The sample lists 80,000 to 100,000 clones; roughly 80% were seen once. The receptor's source is a human donor in a cohort sampled during active COVID-19. The sequenced sample was peripheral blood. V gene TRBV28 combines with J gene TRBJ1-3; 8 positions match TRBD1. CDR3 nucleotide sequence: TGTGCCAGCAACAATGAGAAGGACAGGGCTGGAAACACCATATATTTT. As protein: CASNNEKDRAGNTIYF. The entire variable domain, with the rest obtained from reference TRBV28 and TRBJ1-3, is as follows: DVKVTQSSRYLVKRTGEKVFLECVQDMDHENMFWYRQDPGLGLRLIYFSYDVKMKEKGDIPEGYSVSREKKERFSLILESASTNQTSMYLCASNNEKDRAGNTIYFGEGSWLTVV.